This T cell receptor (beta chain) derives from a study of PD-1 blockade in classical Hodgkin lymphoma. Germline values: CDR1 SGHTA, CDR2 FQGNSA. The CDR3 loop spans 12 amino acids. The V and J ends lost 3 bases and 4 bases respectively, with 6 bases between them. Overall study results and limits: CD4+ TCR diversity, unlike CD8+, rose significantly by C4D1. Individuals initiating nivolumab under 1 year after ASCT were excluded. When set against healthy donors, newly diagnosed patients were reported to show lower baseline TCR diversity.

Time point of the sample: cycle 4 day 1 (C4D1), after 6 weeks of nivolumab. Each patient's relapse followed autologous stem cell transplantation, and brentuximab vedotin exposure varied. Starting with thawed PBMCs, CD4+ T cells were purified by magnetic negative selection. Complete response, partial response or progressive disease constituted the best responses recorded. To note about this clone: As yet, its antigen is unknown.

The repertoire was sequenced with immunoSEQ multiplex PCR; TCRdb's copy has only in-frame clones and lacks some. The data contain 10,000 to 15,000 clones, just under 85% of them singletons. The specimen was CD4+ T cells from blood, collected before the fourth cycle of nivolumab. This sequence was found in a human donor with classical Hodgkin lymphoma. This rearrangement joins TRBV7-2 to TRBJ1-2; D is undetermined. The CDR3 region is CASSFTGYGYTF. CDR3 in DNA: TGTGCCAGCAGCTTTACGGGCTATGGCTACACCTTC.